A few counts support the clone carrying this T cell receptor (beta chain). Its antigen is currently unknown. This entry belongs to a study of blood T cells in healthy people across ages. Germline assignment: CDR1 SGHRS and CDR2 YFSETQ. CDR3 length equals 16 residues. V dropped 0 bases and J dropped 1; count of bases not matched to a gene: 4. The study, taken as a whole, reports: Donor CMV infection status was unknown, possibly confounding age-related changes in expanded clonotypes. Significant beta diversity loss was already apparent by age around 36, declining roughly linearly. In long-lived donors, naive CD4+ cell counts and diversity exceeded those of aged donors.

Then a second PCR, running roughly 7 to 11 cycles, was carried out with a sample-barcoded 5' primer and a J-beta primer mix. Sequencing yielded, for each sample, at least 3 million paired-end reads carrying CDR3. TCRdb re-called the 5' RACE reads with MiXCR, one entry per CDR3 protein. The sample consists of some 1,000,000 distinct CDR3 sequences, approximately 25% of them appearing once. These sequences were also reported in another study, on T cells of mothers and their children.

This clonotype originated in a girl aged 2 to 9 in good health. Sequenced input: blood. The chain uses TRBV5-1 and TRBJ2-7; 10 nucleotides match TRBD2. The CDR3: CASSLAPSGSSYEQYF. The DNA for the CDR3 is TGCGCCAGCAGCTTGGCCCCTAGCGGGAGTTCCTACGAGCAGTACTTC. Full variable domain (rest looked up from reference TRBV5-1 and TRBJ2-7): KAGVTQTPRYLIKTRGQQVTLSCSPISGHRSVSWYQQTPGQGLQFLFEYFSETQRNKGNFPGRFSGRQFSNSRSEMNVSTLELGDSALYLCASSLAPSGSSYEQYFGPGTRLTVT.